This T cell receptor beta chain was observed in a study of CD8 T cells in ankylosing spondylitis. CDR1 is DFQATT and CDR2 is SNEGSKA in the germline V gene (reference sequence). The V end lost 1 base, the J end lost 0 bases, and 7 bases lay between the germline ends. The CDR3 is 13 residues long. This clonotype was counted at least ten times. TCRdb called the 5' RACE reads again in MiXCR, with one record for every CDR3 protein. Among under 250,000 distinct CDR3 sequences listed, about 11% were seen once. Input material: blood, either unsorted or a sorted T cell fraction (not recorded which). This clonotype originated in a male donor with ankylosing spondylitis or in good health (not recorded which). The chain is built from TRBV20-1 and TRBJ2-7; D remains unclear. DNA for the CDR3: TGCAGTGCTAGAGCGTGGAGCTCCTACGAGCAGTACTTC. Translation gives CSARAWSSYEQYF.